This T cell receptor beta chain was documented in a study of CD8 T cells in ankylosing spondylitis. Germline CDR1 reads SQVTM; CDR2 reads ANQGSEA. Trimming stripped 1 base from V and 7 bases from J, with 17 bases between. CDR3 length: 15 residues. TCRdb independently ran MiXCR on the 5' RACE reads; one entry per CDR3 protein. The table includes around 140,000 distinct CDR3 sequences, about an eighth detected once. The TCR was taken from a female donor with ankylosing spondylitis or in good health (not recorded which). Source material: blood, either unsorted or a sorted T cell fraction (not recorded which). The rearrangement joins TRBV29-1 to TRBJ2-1; D is ambiguous. Written as DNA, the CDR3 is TGCAGCGTTGAAGTTGCGAGACGGGTCGTGAATGAGCAGTTCTTC. Translation gives CSVEVARRVVNEQFF.